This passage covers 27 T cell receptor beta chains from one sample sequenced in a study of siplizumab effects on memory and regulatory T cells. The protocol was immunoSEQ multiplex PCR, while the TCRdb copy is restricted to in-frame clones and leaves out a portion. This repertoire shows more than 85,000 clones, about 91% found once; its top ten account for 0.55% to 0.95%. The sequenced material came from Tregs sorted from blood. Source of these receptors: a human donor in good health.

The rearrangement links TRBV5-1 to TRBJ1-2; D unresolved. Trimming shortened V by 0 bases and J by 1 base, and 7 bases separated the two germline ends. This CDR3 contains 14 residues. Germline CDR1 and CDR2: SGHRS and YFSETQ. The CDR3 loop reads CASSLATFNYGYTF. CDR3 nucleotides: TGCGCCAGCAGCTTGGCTACATTTAACTATGGCTACACCTTC.

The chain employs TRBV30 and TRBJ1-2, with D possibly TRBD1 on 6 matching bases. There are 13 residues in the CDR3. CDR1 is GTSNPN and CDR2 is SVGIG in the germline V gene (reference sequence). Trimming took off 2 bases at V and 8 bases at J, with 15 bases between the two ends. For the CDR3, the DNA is TGTGCCTGGAGTACAGGGACGCGGAGGGGCTACACCTTC. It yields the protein CAWSTGTRRGYTF.

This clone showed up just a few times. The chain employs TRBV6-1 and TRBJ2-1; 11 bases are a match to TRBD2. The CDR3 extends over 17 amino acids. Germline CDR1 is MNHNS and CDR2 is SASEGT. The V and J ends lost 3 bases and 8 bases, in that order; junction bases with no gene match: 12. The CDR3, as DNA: TGTGCCAGCAGTGACTATACCGGGACTAGCGGTGTCGATGAGCAGTTCTTC. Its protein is CASSDYTGTSGVDEQFF.

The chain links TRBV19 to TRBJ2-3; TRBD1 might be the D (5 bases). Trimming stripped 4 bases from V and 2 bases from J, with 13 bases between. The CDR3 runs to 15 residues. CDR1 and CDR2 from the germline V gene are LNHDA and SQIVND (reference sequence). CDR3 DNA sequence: TGTGCCAGTAGTACAGGGAATCTCGTCACAGATACGCAGTATTTT. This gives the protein CASSTGNLVTDTQYF.

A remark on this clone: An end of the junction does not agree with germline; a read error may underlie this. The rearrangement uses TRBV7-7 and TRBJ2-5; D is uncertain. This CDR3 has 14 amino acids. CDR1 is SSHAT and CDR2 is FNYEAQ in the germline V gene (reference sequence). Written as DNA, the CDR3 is TGTGCTAGCAGCCCGCAATCCAGGCAAGAGACCCAGTACTTC. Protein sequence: CASSPQSRQETQYF.

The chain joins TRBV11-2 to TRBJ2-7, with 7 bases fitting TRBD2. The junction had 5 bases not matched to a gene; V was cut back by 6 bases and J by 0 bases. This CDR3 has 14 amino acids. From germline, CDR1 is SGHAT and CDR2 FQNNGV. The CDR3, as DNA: TGTGCCAGCAGGCTAGCGGATAGCTCCTACGAGCAGTACTTC. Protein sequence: CASRLADSSYEQYF.

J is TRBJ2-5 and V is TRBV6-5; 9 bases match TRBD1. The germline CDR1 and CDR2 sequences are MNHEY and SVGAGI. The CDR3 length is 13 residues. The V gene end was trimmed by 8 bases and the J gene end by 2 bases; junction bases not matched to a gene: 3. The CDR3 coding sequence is TGTGCCAGCCACAGGGGGCGTCAAGAGACCCAGTACTTC. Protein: CASHRGRQETQYF.

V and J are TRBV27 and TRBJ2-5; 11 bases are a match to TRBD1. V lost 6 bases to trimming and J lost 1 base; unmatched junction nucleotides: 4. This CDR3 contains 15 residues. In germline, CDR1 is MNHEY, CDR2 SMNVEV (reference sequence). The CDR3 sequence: CASRRGTGGQETQYF. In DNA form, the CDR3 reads TGTGCCAGCAGAAGAGGGACAGGGGGCCAAGAGACCCAGTACTTC.

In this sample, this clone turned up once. CDR3 residues: CASSQDNLGPSGAQGTYNEQFF. The DNA for the CDR3 is TGTGCCAGCAGCCAAGACAACCTAGGACCTAGCGGAGCCCAGGGAACATACAATGAGCAGTTCTTC. The V gene is TRBV4-2, the J gene TRBJ2-1; 7 bases map to TRBD2. Germline CDR1 LGHNA, CDR2 YNFKEQ. V was pared by 0 bases and J by 4 bases, with 24 bases of the junction left unmatched. This CDR3 is 22 amino acids long.

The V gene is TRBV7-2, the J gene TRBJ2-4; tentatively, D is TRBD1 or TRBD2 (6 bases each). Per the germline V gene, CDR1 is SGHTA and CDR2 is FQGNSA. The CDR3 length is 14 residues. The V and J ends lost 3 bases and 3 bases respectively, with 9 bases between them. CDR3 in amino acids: CASSLRGVKNIQYF. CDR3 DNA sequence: TGTGCCAGCAGCTTGAGGGGGGTCAAAAACATTCAGTACTTC. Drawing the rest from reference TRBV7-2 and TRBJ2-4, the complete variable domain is GAGVSQSPSNKVTEKGKDVELRCDPISGHTALYWYRQSLGQGLEFLIYFQGNSAPDKSGLPSDRFSAERTGGSVSTLTIQRTQQEDSAVYLCASSLRGVKNIQYFGAGTRLSVL.

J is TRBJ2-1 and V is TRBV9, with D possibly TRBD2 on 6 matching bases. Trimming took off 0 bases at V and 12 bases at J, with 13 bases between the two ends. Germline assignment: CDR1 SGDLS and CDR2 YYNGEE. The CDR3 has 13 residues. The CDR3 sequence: CASSVGDSGWQFF. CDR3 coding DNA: TGTGCCAGCAGCGTAGGGGACTCCGGCTGGCAGTTCTTC.

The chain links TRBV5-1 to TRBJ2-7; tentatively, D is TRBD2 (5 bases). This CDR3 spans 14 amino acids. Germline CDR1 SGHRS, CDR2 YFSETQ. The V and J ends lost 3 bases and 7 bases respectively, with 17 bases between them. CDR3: CASSWSSVLVEQYF. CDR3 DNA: TGCGCCAGCAGCTGGAGTAGCGTTCTGGTGGAGCAGTACTTC.

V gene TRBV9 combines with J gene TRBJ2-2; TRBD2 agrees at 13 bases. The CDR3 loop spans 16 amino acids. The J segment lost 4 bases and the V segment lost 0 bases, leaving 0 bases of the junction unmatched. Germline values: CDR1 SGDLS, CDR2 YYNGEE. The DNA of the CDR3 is TGTGCCAGCAGCGTAGGACTAGCGGGAGGCACCGGGGAGCTGTTTTTT. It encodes CASSVGLAGGTGELFF.

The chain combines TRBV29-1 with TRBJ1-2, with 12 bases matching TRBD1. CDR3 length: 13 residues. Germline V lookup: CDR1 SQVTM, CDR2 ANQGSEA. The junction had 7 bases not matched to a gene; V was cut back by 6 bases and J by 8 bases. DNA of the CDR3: TGCAGCGTCGCGGGACAGGGGGCGCGGGGCTACACCTTC. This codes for CSVAGQGARGYTF.

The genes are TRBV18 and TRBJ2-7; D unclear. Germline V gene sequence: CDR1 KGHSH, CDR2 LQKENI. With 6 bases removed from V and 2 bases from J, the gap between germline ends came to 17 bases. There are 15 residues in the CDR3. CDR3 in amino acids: CASSLGRNGAYEQYF. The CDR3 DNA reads TGTGCCAGCTCCCTTGGCAGGAACGGAGCCTACGAGCAGTACTTC.

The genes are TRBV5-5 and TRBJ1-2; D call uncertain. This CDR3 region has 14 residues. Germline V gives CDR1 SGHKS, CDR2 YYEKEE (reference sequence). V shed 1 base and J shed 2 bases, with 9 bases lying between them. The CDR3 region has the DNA TGTGCCAGCAGCTTGAACGGGTTGAACTATGGCTACACCTTC. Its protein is CASSLNGLNYGYTF.

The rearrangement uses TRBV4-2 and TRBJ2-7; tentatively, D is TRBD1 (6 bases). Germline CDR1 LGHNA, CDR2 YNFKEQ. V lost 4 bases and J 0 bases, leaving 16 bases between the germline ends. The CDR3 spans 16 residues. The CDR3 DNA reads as TGTGCCAGCAGCCCAACCGGGACGGGACACTCCTACGAGCAGTACTTC. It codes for CASSPTGTGHSYEQYF.

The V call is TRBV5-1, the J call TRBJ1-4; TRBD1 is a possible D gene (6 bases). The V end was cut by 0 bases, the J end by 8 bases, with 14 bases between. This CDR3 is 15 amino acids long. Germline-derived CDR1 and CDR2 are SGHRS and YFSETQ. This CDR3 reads CASSLAGQPGEKLFF. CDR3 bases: TGCGCCAGCAGCTTGGCCGGACAGCCTGGCGAAAAACTGTTTTTT. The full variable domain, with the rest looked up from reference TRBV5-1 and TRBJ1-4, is KAGVTQTPRYLIKTRGQQVTLSCSPISGHRSVSWYQQTPGQGLQFLFEYFSETQRNKGNFPGRFSGRQFSNSRSEMNVSTLELGDSALYLCASSLAGQPGEKLFFGSGTQLSVL.

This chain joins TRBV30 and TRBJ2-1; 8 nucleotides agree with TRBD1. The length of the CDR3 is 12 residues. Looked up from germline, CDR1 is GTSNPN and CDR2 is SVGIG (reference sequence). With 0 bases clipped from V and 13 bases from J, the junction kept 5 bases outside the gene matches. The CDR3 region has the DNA TGTGCCTGGAGTGTAAATGGACAGGGTCAGTTCTTC. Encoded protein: CAWSVNGQGQFF.

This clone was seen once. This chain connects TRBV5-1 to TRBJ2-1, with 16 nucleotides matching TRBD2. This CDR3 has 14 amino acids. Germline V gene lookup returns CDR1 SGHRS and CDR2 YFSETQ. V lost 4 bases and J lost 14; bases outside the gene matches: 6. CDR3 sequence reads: CASSHGTSGREEFF. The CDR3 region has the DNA TGCGCCAGCAGCCACGGGACTAGCGGGAGGGAAGAGTTCTTC.

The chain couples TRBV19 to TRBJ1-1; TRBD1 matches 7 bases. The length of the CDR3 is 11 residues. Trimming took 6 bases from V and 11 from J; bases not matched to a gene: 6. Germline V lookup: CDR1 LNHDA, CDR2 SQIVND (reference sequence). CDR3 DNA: TGTGCCAGTAGGACGGGACAGCATGCTTTCTTT. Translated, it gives CASRTGQHAFF.

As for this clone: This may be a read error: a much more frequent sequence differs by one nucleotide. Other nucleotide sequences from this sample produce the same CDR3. The CDR3 bases are TGTGCCTGGAGCCCCGGATCTCGAATGAACACTGAAGCTTTCTTT. Protein product: CAWSPGSRMNTEAFF. This chain joins TRBV30 and TRBJ1-1, with D unresolved. Germline V gene lookup returns CDR1 GTSNPN and CDR2 SVGIG (reference sequence). The CDR3 loop spans 15 amino acids. V lost 3 bases, J lost 0 bases, and 14 bases lay in between.

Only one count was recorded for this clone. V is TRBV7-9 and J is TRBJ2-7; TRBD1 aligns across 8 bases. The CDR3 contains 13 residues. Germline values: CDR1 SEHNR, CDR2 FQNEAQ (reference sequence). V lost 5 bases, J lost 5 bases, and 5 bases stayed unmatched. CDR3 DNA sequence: TGTGCCAGCAGCCGTGGACAGGGTCACGAGCAGTACTTC. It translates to CASSRGQGHEQYF. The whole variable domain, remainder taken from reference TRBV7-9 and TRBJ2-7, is DTGVSQNPRHKITKRGQNVTFRCDPISEHNRLYWYRQTLGQGPEFLTYFQNEAQLEKSRLLSDRFSAERPKGSFSTLEIQRTEQGDSAMYLCASSRGQGHEQYFGPGTRLTVT.

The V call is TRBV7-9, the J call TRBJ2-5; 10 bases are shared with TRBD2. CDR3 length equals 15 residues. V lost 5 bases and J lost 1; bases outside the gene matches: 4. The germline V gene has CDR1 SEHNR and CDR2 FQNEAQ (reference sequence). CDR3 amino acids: CASSRTSGLQETQYF. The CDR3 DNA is TGTGCCAGCAGCCGGACTAGCGGACTCCAAGAGACCCAGTACTTC.

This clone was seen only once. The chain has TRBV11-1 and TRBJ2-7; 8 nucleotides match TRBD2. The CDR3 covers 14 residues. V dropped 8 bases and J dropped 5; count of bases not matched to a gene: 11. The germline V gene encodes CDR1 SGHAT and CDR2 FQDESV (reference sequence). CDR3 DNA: TGTGCCAGCGCGGGGGGCGATTTGCCCCACGAGCAGTACTTC. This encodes CASAGGDLPHEQYF.

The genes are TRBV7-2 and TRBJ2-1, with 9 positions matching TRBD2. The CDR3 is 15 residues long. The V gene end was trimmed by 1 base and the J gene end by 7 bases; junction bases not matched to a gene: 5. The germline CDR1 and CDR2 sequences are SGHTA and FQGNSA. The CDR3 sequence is CASSLDRLAGNEQFF. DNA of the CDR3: TGTGCCAGCAGCTTAGATCGGCTAGCGGGAAATGAGCAGTTCTTC.

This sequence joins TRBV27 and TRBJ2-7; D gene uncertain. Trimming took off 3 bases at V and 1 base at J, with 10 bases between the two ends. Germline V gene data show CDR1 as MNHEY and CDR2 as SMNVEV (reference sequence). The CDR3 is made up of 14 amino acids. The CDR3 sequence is CASSLYGLSYEQYF. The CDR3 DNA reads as TGTGCCAGCAGTTTGTACGGGCTTTCCTACGAGCAGTACTTC.